This T cell receptor (beta chain) was recorded in a study of cytomegalovirus exposure and HLA in healthy donors. Study overall: Around 76% of roughly 400 genotyped donors fell in the Caucasian-associated ancestry cluster. Regarding the study as a whole: Cytomegalovirus status, reportedly, was diagnosed with high specificity and sensitivity by the classifier.

This clone appeared a few times. The antigen is undetermined. Vbeta (60) and Jbeta (13) primers were used in the PCR. Some clones are missing from TCRdb's copy, which holds only in-frame ones; the method was immunoSEQ multiplex PCR. The sample yields 87,000 or so clones, 7.5% to 8.5% seen once. Sequencing was done on a sample of PBMCs. This TCR came from a man aged 45-65 years in good health and CMV-seronegative.

This CDR3 reads CASRGEGASTEAFF. Written as DNA, the CDR3 is TGTGCCAGCAGGGGGGAGGGAGCATCCACTGAAGCTTTCTTT. This rearrangement joins TRBV2 to TRBJ1-1, with D possibly matching TRBD1 (5 bases). Germline assignment: CDR1 SNHLY and CDR2 FYNNEI. This CDR3 has 14 amino acids. Trimming stripped 6 bases from V and 4 bases from J, with 15 bases between.